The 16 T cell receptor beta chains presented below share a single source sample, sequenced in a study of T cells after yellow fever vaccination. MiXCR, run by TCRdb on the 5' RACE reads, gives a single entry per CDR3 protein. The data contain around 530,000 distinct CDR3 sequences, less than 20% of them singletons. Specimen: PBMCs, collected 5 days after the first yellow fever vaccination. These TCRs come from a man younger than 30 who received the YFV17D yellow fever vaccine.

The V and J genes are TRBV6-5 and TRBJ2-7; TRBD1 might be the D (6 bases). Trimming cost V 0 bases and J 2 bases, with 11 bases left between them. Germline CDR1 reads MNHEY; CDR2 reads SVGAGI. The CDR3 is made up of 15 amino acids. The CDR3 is CASSYSRTAAYEQYF. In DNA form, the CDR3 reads TGTGCCAGCAGTTACTCGAGGACAGCGGCCTACGAGCAGTACTTC.

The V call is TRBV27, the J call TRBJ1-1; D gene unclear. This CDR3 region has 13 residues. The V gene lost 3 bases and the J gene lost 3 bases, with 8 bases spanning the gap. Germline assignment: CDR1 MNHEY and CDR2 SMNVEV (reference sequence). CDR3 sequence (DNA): TGTGCCAGCAGTTTCACAATTTACACTGAAGCTTTCTTT. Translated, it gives CASSFTIYTEAFF.

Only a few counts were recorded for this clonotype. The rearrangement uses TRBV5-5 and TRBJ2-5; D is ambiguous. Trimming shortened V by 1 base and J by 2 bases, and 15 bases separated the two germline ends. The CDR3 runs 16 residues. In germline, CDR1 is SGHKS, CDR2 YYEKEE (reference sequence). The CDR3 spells CASSLIGGVGQETQYF. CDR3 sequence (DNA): TGTGCCAGCAGCTTGATTGGTGGCGTGGGGCAAGAGACCCAGTACTTC.

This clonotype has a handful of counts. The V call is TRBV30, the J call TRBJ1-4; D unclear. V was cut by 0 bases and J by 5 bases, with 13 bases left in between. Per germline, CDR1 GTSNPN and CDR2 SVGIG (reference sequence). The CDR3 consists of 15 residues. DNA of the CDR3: TGTGCCTGGAGTGTTCGACTAGCGGCGAATGAAAAACTGTTTTTT. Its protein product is CAWSVRLAANEKLFF.

The CDR3 spells CASSYSSGGLAFF. CDR3 in DNA: TGTGCCAGCAGTTACTCCTCGGGGGGCCTGGCTTTCTTT. This chain connects TRBV6-6 to TRBJ1-1; possibly TRBD1 for D (6 bases). The CDR3 is made up of 13 amino acids. Germline CDR1 reads MNHNY; CDR2 reads SVGAGI (reference sequence). The V and J ends lost 0 bases and 11 bases respectively, with 13 bases between them.

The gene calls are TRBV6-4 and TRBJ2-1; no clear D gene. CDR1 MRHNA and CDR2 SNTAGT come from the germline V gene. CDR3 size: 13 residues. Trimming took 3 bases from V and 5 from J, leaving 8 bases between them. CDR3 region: CASSDWPDNEQFF. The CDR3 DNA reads TGTGCCAGCAGTGATTGGCCAGACAATGAGCAGTTCTTC.

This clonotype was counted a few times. The DNA for the CDR3 is TGCAGTGCTAGAGATGGGGCGGGGGGCCAAGAGACCCAGTACTTC. Translated: CSARDGAGGQETQYF. The chain couples TRBV20-1 to TRBJ2-5, with 8 bases that match TRBD2. Germline loops: CDR1 DFQATT, CDR2 SNEGSKA (reference sequence). Trimming removed 0 bases from V and 1 base from J; junction bases left unmatched: 4. The CDR3 has 15 residues.

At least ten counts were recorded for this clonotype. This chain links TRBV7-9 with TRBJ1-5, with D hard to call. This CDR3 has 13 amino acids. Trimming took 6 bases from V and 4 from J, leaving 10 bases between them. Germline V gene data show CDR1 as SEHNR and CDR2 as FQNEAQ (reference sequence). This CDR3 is CASSLMGNQPQHF. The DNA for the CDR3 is TGTGCCAGCAGTTTGATGGGGAATCAGCCCCAGCATTTT. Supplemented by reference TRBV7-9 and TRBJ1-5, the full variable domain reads DTGVSQNPRHKITKRGQNVTFRCDPISEHNRLYWYRQTLGQGPEFLTYFQNEAQLEKSRLLSDRFSAERPKGSFSTLEIQRTEQGDSAMYLCASSLMGNQPQHFGDGTRLSIL.

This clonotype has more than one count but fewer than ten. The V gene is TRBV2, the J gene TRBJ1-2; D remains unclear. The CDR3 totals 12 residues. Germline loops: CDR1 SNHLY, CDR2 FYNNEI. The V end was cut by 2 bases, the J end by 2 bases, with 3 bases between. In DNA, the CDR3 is TGTGCCAGCAGTGAAAGCAACTATGGCTACACCTTC. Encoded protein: CASSESNYGYTF. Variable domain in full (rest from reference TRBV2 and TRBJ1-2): EPEVTQTPSHQVTQMGQEVILRCVPISNHLYFYWYRQILGQKVEFLVSFYNNEISEKSEIFDDQFSVERPDGSNFTLKIRSTKLEDSAMYFCASSESNYGYTFGSGTRLTVV.

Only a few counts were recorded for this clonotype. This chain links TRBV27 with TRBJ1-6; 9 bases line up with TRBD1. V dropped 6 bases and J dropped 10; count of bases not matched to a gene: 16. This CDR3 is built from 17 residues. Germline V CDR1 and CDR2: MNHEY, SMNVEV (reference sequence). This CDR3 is CASSTRQGTGRGSPLHF. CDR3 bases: TGTGCCAGCAGCACGCGACAAGGGACAGGGAGGGGATCACCCCTCCACTTT.

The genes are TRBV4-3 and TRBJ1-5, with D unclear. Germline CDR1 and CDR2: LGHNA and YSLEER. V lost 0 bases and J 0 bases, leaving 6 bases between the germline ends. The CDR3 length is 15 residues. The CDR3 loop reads CASSQDHFSNQPQHF. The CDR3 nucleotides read TGCGCCAGCAGCCAAGACCACTTTAGCAATCAGCCCCAGCATTTT.

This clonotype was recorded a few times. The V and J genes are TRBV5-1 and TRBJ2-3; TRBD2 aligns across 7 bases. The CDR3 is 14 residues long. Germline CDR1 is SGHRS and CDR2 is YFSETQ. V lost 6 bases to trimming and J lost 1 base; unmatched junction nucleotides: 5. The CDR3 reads CASMKSGGTDTQYF. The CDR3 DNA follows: TGCGCCAGCATGAAAAGCGGGGGCACAGATACGCAGTATTTT.

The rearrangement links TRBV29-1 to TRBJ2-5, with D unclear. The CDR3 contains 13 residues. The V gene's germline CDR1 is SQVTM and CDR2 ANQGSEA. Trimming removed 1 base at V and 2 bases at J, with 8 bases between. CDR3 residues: CSVEGFTQETQYF. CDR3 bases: TGCAGCGTTGAAGGTTTTACGCAAGAGACCCAGTACTTC. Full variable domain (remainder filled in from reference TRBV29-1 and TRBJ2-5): SAVISQKPSRDICQRGTSLTIQCQVDSQVTMMFWYRQQPGQSLTLIATANQGSEATYESGFVIDKFPISRPNLTFSTLTVSNMSPEDSSIYLCSVEGFTQETQYFGPGTRLLVL.

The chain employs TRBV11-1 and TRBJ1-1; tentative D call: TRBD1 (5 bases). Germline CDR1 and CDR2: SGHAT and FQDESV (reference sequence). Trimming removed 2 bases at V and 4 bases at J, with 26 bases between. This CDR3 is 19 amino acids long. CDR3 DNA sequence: TGTGCCAGCAGCTTATTTTCAAGTCAGGGACGCCGGTGGAGCACTGAAGCTTTCTTT. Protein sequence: CASSLFSSQGRRWSTEAFF.

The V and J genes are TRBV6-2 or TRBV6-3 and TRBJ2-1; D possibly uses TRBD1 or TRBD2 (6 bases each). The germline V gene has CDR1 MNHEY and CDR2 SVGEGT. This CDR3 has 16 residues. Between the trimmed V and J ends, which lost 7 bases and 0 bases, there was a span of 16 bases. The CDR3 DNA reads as TGTGCCAGCATTAGTGGGGGGCTTTACTCCTACAATGAGCAGTTCTTC. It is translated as CASISGGLYSYNEQFF.

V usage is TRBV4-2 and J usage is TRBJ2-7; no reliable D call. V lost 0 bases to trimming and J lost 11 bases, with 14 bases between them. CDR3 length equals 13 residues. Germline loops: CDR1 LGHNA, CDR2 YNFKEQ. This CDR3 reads CASSQDHLRSEYV. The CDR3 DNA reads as TGTGCCAGCAGCCAAGATCACCTCCGTAGTGAGTACGTC.